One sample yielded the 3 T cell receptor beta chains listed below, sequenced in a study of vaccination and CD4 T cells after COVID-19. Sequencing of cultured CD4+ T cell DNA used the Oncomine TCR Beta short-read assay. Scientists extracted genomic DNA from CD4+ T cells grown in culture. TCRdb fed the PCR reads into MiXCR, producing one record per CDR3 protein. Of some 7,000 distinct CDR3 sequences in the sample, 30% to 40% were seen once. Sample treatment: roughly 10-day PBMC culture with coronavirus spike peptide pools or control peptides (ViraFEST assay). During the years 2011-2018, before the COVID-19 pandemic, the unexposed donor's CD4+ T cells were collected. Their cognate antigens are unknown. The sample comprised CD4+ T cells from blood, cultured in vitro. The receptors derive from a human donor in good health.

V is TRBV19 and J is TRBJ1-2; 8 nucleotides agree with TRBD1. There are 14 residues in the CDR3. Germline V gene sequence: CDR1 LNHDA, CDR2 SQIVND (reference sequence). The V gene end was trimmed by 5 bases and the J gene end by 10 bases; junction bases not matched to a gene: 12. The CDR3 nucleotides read TGTGCCAGTAGTCCCCCGGGACAGGCGGCTCCCTACACCTTC. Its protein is CASSPPGQAAPYTF.

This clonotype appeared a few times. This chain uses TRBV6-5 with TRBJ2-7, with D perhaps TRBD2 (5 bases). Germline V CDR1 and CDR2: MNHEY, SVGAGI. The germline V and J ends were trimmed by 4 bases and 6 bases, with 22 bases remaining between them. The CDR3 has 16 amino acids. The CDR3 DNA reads TGTGCCAGCAGTTCCCCGGGCGGGCTATCTCTCTCCGAGCAGTACTTC. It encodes CASSSPGGLSLSEQYF.

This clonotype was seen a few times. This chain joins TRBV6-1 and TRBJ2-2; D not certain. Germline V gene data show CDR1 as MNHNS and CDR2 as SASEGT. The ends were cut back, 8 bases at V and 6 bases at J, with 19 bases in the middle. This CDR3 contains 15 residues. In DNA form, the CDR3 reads TGTGCCAGCCTCCCCAGCAACGGTCGGGCCGGGGAGCTGTTTTTT. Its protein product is CASLPSNGRAGELFF.